The present entry profiles one T cell receptor (beta chain) with its context. Its antigen is as yet unknown. The PCR had 60 Vbeta and 13 Jbeta primers. Sequenced by immunoSEQ multiplex PCR; TCRdb stores in-frame clones only, minus some. The sample yields 83,000 or so clones, roughly 80% seen once. The data originate from a study of cytomegalovirus exposure and HLA in healthy donors. Study conclusions and caveats: Follow-up analysis later connected one missense variant in DCLRE1C with trimming of TCR beta V- and J-genes. An Asian-associated ancestry cluster reportedly showed fewer N-insertions than the approximately 700-donor mean in a later analysis.

The sequence derives from a woman between 40 and 50 years old in good health and CMV-seropositive. Sequencing was performed on PBMCs.

Here the CDR3 DNA reads TGTGCCAGCAGTCAGCTCGCCCCGGCGGGAGGGCCGCTGCGTATTCAGTACTTC. It codes for CASSQLAPAGGPLRIQYF. V usage is TRBV27 and J usage is TRBJ2-4; 9 nucleotides align to TRBD2. The CDR3 contains 18 residues. Per the germline V gene, CDR1 is MNHEY and CDR2 is SMNVEV (reference sequence). Germline trimming cut 5 bases from V and 10 bases from J; bases unmatched to any gene: 21.